A single sample gave rise to the 28 T cell receptor beta chains below, sequenced in a study of blood T cell repertoires in COVID-19. Sequencing was performed with immunoSEQ multiplex PCR; in TCRdb, only in-frame clones are kept and a portion is missing. The data contain a few hundred thousand clones, over 75% of them singletons. Source material: PBMCs or T cells enriched from blood (not recorded which). The source of these receptors is a woman between 40 and 55 years old who had recovered from COVID-19.

This rearrangement joins TRBV4-3 to TRBJ2-4; 7 bases are a match to TRBD2. Unmatched junction bases numbered 6, after V lost 2 bases and J lost 2 bases. The CDR3 has 16 amino acids. Germline CDR1 is LGHNA and CDR2 is YSLEER. The CDR3 protein is CASSQLNSGTKNIQYF. Written as DNA, the CDR3 is TGCGCCAGCAGCCAATTGAACAGCGGGACCAAAAACATTCAGTACTTC.

The rearrangement joins TRBV14 to TRBJ2-1, with TRBD2 identical over 10 bases. The CDR3 has 14 amino acids. Germline CDR1 reads SGHDN; CDR2 reads FVKESK. J was trimmed by 8 bases and V by 1 base; bases with no gene match: 2. The CDR3 reads CASSQVAGGHEQFF. CDR3 sequence (DNA): TGTGCCAGCAGCCAAGTAGCGGGAGGCCATGAGCAGTTCTTC.

V usage is TRBV9 and J usage is TRBJ2-5; the D is unclear. The CDR3 covers 13 residues. Germline CDR1 and CDR2: SGDLS and YYNGEE. Between the trimmed V and J ends, which lost 4 bases and 2 bases, there was a span of 9 bases. The CDR3 nucleotides read TGTGCCAGCAGCCAACAGCCACAAGAGACCCAGTACTTC. The encoded protein is CASSQQPQETQYF. Filled out from reference TRBV9 and TRBJ2-5, the complete variable domain reads DSGVTQTPKHLITATGQRVTLRCSPRSGDLSVYWYQQSLDQGLQFLIQYYNGEERAKGNILERFSAQQFPDLHSELNLSSLELGDSALYFCASSQQPQETQYFGPGTRLLVL.

This sequence joins TRBV30 and TRBJ1-1, with no clear D. This CDR3 has 13 residues. Per germline, CDR1 GTSNPN and CDR2 SVGIG (reference sequence). Trimming cost V 0 bases and J 4 bases, with 9 bases left between them. The CDR3 DNA reads TGTGCCTGGAGTGTTGGAGTTGCCACTGAAGCTTTCTTT. Translated: CAWSVGVATEAFF.

The CDR3 nucleotides read TGTGCCAGCAGCTTGGATCAGGGTGGTCTCACAGATACGCAGTATTTT. This sequence encodes CASSLDQGGLTDTQYF. V and J are TRBV5-5 and TRBJ2-3, with D perhaps TRBD1 (5 bases). The CDR3 has 16 amino acids. CDR1 is SGHKS, CDR2 YYEKEE, per germline (reference sequence). The germline V and J ends were trimmed by 0 bases and 2 bases, with 13 bases remaining between them.

The chain carries TRBV6-2 or TRBV6-3 and TRBJ1-5; 8 bases map to TRBD1. Germline loops: CDR1 MNHEY, CDR2 SVGEGT. The J segment lost 4 bases and the V segment lost 5 bases, leaving 4 bases of the junction unmatched. CDR3 size: 14 residues. CDR3 coding DNA: TGTGCCAGCAGTGACAGGGGTAGGAATCAGCCCCAGCATTTT. Its translation: CASSDRGRNQPQHF.

The rearrangement links TRBV7-2 to TRBJ1-1; 7 bases map to TRBD1. The CDR3 covers 16 residues. In germline, CDR1 is SGHTA, CDR2 FQGNSA. The J segment lost 3 bases and the V segment lost 7 bases, leaving 14 bases of the junction unmatched. The CDR3 loop is CASTTPRDSGYTEAFF. CDR3 nucleotide sequence: TGTGCCAGCACTACCCCGCGGGACAGCGGATACACTGAAGCTTTCTTT. The whole variable domain, filled in from reference TRBV7-2 and TRBJ1-1, reads GAGVSQSPSNKVTEKGKDVELRCDPISGHTALYWYRQSLGQGLEFLIYFQGNSAPDKSGLPSDRFSAERTGGSVSTLTIQRTQQEDSAVYLCASTTPRDSGYTEAFFGQGTRLTVV.

The chain carries TRBV27 and TRBJ2-1; 7 bases agree with TRBD2. This CDR3 has 18 amino acids. CDR1 MNHEY and CDR2 SMNVEV come from the germline V gene (reference sequence). V shed 6 bases, J shed 4 bases, and the junction held 18 bases outside the gene matches. Written as DNA, the CDR3 is TGTGCCAGCAGCTTGACTAGCCTCTCCGTTATCTCGTACAATGAGCAGTTCTTC. Its protein is CASSLTSLSVISYNEQFF.

The rearrangement uses TRBV19 and TRBJ1-5; tentatively, D is TRBD1 (6 bases). Trimming pared 5 bases from V and 0 bases from J, leaving 14 bases between. The germline V gene has CDR1 LNHDA and CDR2 SQIVND (reference sequence). The CDR3 spans 16 residues. The CDR3 reads CASSPRRDTSNQPQHF. The CDR3, as DNA: TGTGCCAGTAGTCCCCGCCGGGACACTAGCAATCAGCCCCAGCATTTT. Supplemented by reference TRBV19 and TRBJ1-5, the full variable domain reads DGGITQSPKYLFRKEGQNVTLSCEQNLNHDAMYWYRQDPGQGLRLIYYSQIVNDFQKGDIAEGYSVSREKKESFPLTVTSAQKNPTAFYLCASSPRRDTSNQPQHFGDGTRLSIL.

V usage is TRBV6-5 and J usage is TRBJ1-3; 11 nucleotides agree with TRBD1. CDR3 size: 15 residues. The germline gives CDR1 MNHEY, CDR2 SVGAGI. V was clipped by 6 bases and J by 4 bases; unmatched bases: 5. In DNA, the CDR3 is TGTGCCAGCAGGGACAGGGGGCAAGGAGGAAACACCATATATTTT. As protein: CASRDRGQGGNTIYF.

The V and J genes are TRBV28 and TRBJ1-6; D perhaps matches TRBD1 (5 bases). Germline CDR1 MDHEN, CDR2 SYDVKM. This CDR3 contains 15 residues. The V end lost 6 bases, the J end lost 6 bases, and 15 bases lay between the germline ends. The CDR3 DNA follows: TGTGCCAGCAGCCTCCCGGGCAGGGTTAATTCACCCCTCCACTTT. This encodes CASSLPGRVNSPLHF. Based on the CDR3 plus reference TRBV28 and TRBJ1-6, the full variable domain is DVKVTQSSRYLVKRTGEKVFLECVQDMDHENMFWYRQDPGLGLRLIYFSYDVKMKEKGDIPEGYSVSREKKERFSLILESASTNQTSMYLCASSLPGRVNSPLHFGNGTRLTVT.

This rearrangement joins TRBV21-1 to TRBJ1-1. TRBV21-1 is a known pseudogene. The CDR3 is 14 residues long. CDR3 sequence reads: CASSPGGGRTEAFF. Here the CDR3 DNA reads TGTGCCAGCAGTCCCGGCGGGGGCAGGACTGAAGCTTTCTTT.

The chain couples TRBV6-1 to TRBJ1-5, with TRBD1 matching 9 bases. CDR1 and CDR2 from the germline V gene are MNHNS and SASEGT. Losses at the gene ends were 2 bases for V and 4 bases for J; bases not matched to a gene: 6. This CDR3 region has 16 residues. In DNA form, the CDR3 reads TGTGCCAGCAGTGAAATGTGGGACAGGGAAAATCAGCCCCAGCATTTT. This sequence encodes CASSEMWDRENQPQHF.

V gene TRBV10-3 combines with J gene TRBJ2-5; TRBD2 matches at 10 bases. The germline V gene encodes CDR1 ENHRY and CDR2 SYGVKD. The CDR3 sequence is 17 residues long. J gave up 3 bases and V 2 bases, and 9 bases lay outside the gene matches. The CDR3 reads CAISEGLAATVKETQYF. As DNA, the CDR3 is TGTGCCATCAGTGAGGGACTAGCGGCCACCGTTAAAGAGACCCAGTACTTC.

The chain employs TRBV6-5 and TRBJ1-6, with D maybe TRBD1 (5 bases). This CDR3 is built from 15 residues. V lost 0 bases and J lost 8, with 11 bases in between. Germline CDR1 is MNHEY and CDR2 is SVGAGI. CDR3 nucleotide sequence: TGTGCCAGCAGTTACTCGATGTCGGGGGATTCACCCCTCCACTTT. Protein product: CASSYSMSGDSPLHF.

The chain carries TRBV9 and TRBJ1-4, with D perhaps matching TRBD1 (5 bases). CDR3 size: 15 residues. Trimming cost V 1 base and J 2 bases, with 9 bases left between them. Germline CDR1 and CDR2: SGDLS and YYNGEE. CDR3 protein: CASSVQGWTNEKLFF. The CDR3 nucleotides are TGTGCCAGCAGCGTACAGGGTTGGACTAATGAAAAACTGTTTTTT.

The CDR3 nucleotides are TGTGCCACCAGCAGAGATCTCAGGGGAAAAGGGGAAAAACTGTTTTTT. It encodes CATSRDLRGKGEKLFF. V gene TRBV15 combines with J gene TRBJ1-4; D is possibly TRBD1 (6 bases). This CDR3 is built from 16 residues. The germline V gene encodes CDR1 LNHNV and CDR2 YYDKDF (reference sequence). The V gene lost 0 bases and the J gene lost 8 bases, with 16 bases spanning the gap.

The chain has TRBV11-3 and TRBJ2-3, with 8 bases aligning to TRBD2. This CDR3 spans 17 amino acids. CDR1 is SGHNT, CDR2 YENEEA, per germline. V shed 5 bases, J shed 0 bases, and the junction held 10 bases outside the gene matches. In DNA form, the CDR3 reads TGTGCCAGCAGCCCCGGCGGAGCGGGGGCTAGCACAGATACGCAGTATTTT. It is translated as CASSPGGAGASTDTQYF.

V is TRBV20-1 and J is TRBJ2-3; the match to TRBD2 covers 12 bases. CDR1 DFQATT and CDR2 SNEGSKA come from the germline V gene (reference sequence). CDR3 length: 22 amino acids. The V and J ends lost 3 bases and 0 bases, in that order; junction bases with no gene match: 22. Written as DNA, the CDR3 is TGCAGTGCTAGTCCACCCCACCTCCGTTTGACTAGCGGGAGAGTAAGCACAGATACGCAGTATTTT. It yields the protein CSASPPHLRLTSGRVSTDTQYF.

V is TRBV6-4 and J is TRBJ1-2; the match to TRBD1 covers 10 bases. Germline CDR1 and CDR2: MRHNA and SNTAGT. V lost 5 bases to trimming and J lost 4 bases; unmatched junction nucleotides: 10. The CDR3 has 16 amino acids. As DNA, the CDR3 is TGTGCCAGCAGTTTAAGACAGGGGGCTCTTTCCTATGGCTACACCTTC. Protein: CASSLRQGALSYGYTF.

A few counts support this clone. This chain joins TRBV5-4 and TRBJ1-2, with D perhaps TRBD1 (6 bases). Germline V gene sequence: CDR1 SGHNT, CDR2 YYREEE (reference sequence). Trimming left V 0 bases short and J 3 bases short, with 15 bases between. This CDR3 contains 16 residues. The CDR3 region has the DNA TGTGCCAGCAGCTTGGGGGTAGGGGGTACGGACTATGGCTACACCTTC. Amino acids: CASSLGVGGTDYGYTF.

As for this clone: Distinct nucleotide sequences in the sample also encode this CDR3. The CDR3 loop is CASSPSGSYNEQFF. The CDR3 coding sequence is TGTGCCAGTAGTCCGAGCGGGAGTTACAATGAGCAGTTCTTC. The chain couples TRBV19 to TRBJ2-1; TRBD2 agrees at 8 bases. V was clipped by 5 bases and J by 4 bases; unmatched bases: 4. This CDR3 is built from 14 residues. Germline CDR1 LNHDA, CDR2 SQIVND (reference sequence).

This chain links TRBV11-2 with TRBJ1-2; 7 bases line up with TRBD1. V lost 5 bases and J lost 6; bases outside the gene matches: 12. In germline, CDR1 is SGHAT, CDR2 FQNNGV. This CDR3 has 15 residues. In DNA form, the CDR3 reads TGTGCCAGCAGCATCCCGGGACAGAGAGTGAATGGCTACACCTTC. Translating gives CASSIPGQRVNGYTF.

In this sample, this clone turned up once. The gene calls are TRBV19 and TRBJ1-3; 10 bases are shared with TRBD1. Germline V gene sequence: CDR1 LNHDA, CDR2 SQIVND (reference sequence). Trimming took 7 bases from V and 2 from J; bases not matched to a gene: 2. The CDR3 totals 14 residues. CDR3 DNA: TGTGCCAGTACCGGGACAGGGGCTGGAAACACCATATATTTT. Amino acid sequence: CASTGTGAGNTIYF.

The chain combines TRBV4-3 with TRBJ1-1, with TRBD1 as a possible D gene (5 bases). Trimming took off 0 bases at V and 5 bases at J, with 13 bases between the two ends. The CDR3 consists of 15 residues. Germline CDR1 and CDR2: LGHNA and YSLEER. In DNA form, the CDR3 reads TGCGCCAGCAGCCAAGATAATAAGGGGAGGACTGAAGCTTTCTTT. This translates into CASSQDNKGRTEAFF.

This chain joins TRBV19 and TRBJ1-5; a possible D gene is TRBD1 (6 bases). Per the germline V gene, CDR1 is LNHDA and CDR2 is SQIVND (reference sequence). The CDR3 sequence is 15 residues long. Trimming shortened V by 4 bases and J by 9 bases, and 19 bases separated the two germline ends. DNA of the CDR3: TGTGCCAGTAGTACGGGCTCGGGGGGGCAGGGGCCCCAGCATTTT. Its translation is CASSTGSGGQGPQHF.

The chain recombines TRBV19 with TRBJ2-1, with TRBD2 identical over 8 bases. The CDR3 length is 15 residues. CDR1 is LNHDA, CDR2 SQIVND, per germline (reference sequence). Losses at the gene ends were 0 bases for V and 9 bases for J; bases not matched to a gene: 7. This CDR3 is CASSIDWRGDGEQFF. DNA for the CDR3: TGTGCCAGTAGTATAGACTGGCGGGGGGACGGTGAGCAGTTCTTC.

The V call is TRBV2, the J call TRBJ1-1; 8 bases are shared with TRBD1. Per germline, CDR1 SNHLY and CDR2 FYNNEI. The CDR3 runs 15 residues. Trimming at V came to 6 bases and at J to 5 bases, leaving 11 bases not matched to a gene. In nucleotides, the CDR3 is TGTGCCAGCAGCCGCAGGACAGGGAGTGGGACTGAAGCTTTCTTT. This sequence encodes CASSRRTGSGTEAFF. Full variable domain (outside the CDR3, taken from reference TRBV2 and TRBJ1-1): EPEVTQTPSHQVTQMGQEVILRCVPISNHLYFYWYRQILGQKVEFLVSFYNNEISEKSEIFDDQFSVERPDGSNFTLKIRSTKLEDSAMYFCASSRRTGSGTEAFFGQGTRLTVV.